Listed here are 5 T cell receptor beta chains from one sample, sequenced in a study of regulatory T cells in long-lasting Graves disease. In building TCR beta libraries, iRepertoire HTBI primers were used together with Arm-PCR of CDR3 regions. Via MiXCR, TCRdb re-called the multiplex PCR reads, giving one row per CDR3 protein. The table records roughly 610,000 distinct CDR3 sequences, approximately 15% of them present only once. Noted time point: newly diagnosed GD, antithyroid drugs for less than 3 months. RNA isolated from PBMCs was used to make the TCR library. Another study also made use of these data, one on T cells in Graves' hyperthyroidism and ophthalmopathy.

The material sequenced was peripheral blood mononuclear cells (PBMCs), taken at new diagnosis, from a patient treated with antithyroid drugs. The receptors stem from a woman aged 30 to 39 with Graves disease.

This clonotype was seen repeatedly, ten times or more. The V gene is TRBV11-2, the J gene TRBJ2-1, with D unclear. Germline CDR1 SGHAT, CDR2 FQNNGV. The V gene lost 1 base and the J gene lost 0 bases, with 7 bases spanning the gap. This CDR3 region has 15 residues. CDR3 nucleotide sequence: TGTGCCAGCAGCTTAGCAGTTGGCTCCTACAATGAGCAGTTCTTC. Its protein is CASSLAVGSYNEQFF.

This clonotype has more than one count but fewer than ten. The chain recombines TRBV20-1 with TRBJ2-4; the match to TRBD2 covers 13 bases. The ends lost 0 bases at V and 0 bases at J; junction bases unmatched: 14. Per the germline V gene, CDR1 is DFQATT and CDR2 is SNEGSKA (reference sequence). The CDR3 is 21 residues long. CDR3 DNA sequence: TGCAGTGCTAGAGAGTCGCTCAGCGGGACTAGCGGGAAGCTAGCCAAAAACATTCAGTACTTC. Translation gives CSARESLSGTSGKLAKNIQYF.

In this sample, this clonotype turned up a few times. With a much larger clone just one base away, this may be a read error. The chain uses TRBV6-1 and TRBJ2-3, with D possibly TRBD2 on 6 matching bases. V dropped 6 bases and J dropped 0 bases, with 10 bases sitting between them. CDR1 and CDR2 (germline): MNHNS, SASEGT. CDR3 size: 14 residues. CDR3 loop: CASRISGSTDTQYF. As DNA, the CDR3 is TGTGCCAGCAGGATTAGCGGAAGCACAGATACGCAGTATTTT.

This clonotype occurred many times. This rearrangement joins TRBV18 to TRBJ2-7; D may be TRBD1 (5 bases). Germline V gene data show CDR1 as KGHSH and CDR2 as LQKENI. Trimming shortened V by 2 bases and J by 3 bases, and 11 bases separated the two germline ends. This CDR3 comprises 14 residues. CDR3 DNA: TGTGCCAGCTCACCAGCAGGGCCTAACTACGAGCAGTACTTC. Translation gives CASSPAGPNYEQYF.

This chain links TRBV9 with TRBJ2-3; 12 positions match TRBD1. CDR1 SGDLS and CDR2 YYNGEE come from the germline V gene. This CDR3 is 16 amino acids long. V trimming: 3 bases; J trimming: 4 bases; junction bases outside the gene matches: 6. The CDR3 DNA sequence: TGTGCCAGCAGCGAGAGGGGACAGGGGGCGGCAGATACGCAGTATTTT. Its translation: CASSERGQGAADTQYF. Combining the CDR3 with reference TRBV9 and TRBJ2-3 gives the whole variable domain DSGVTQTPKHLITATGQRVTLRCSPRSGDLSVYWYQQSLDQGLQFLIQYYNGEERAKGNILERFSAQQFPDLHSELNLSSLELGDSALYFCASSERGQGAADTQYFGPGTRLTVL.